The clone carrying this T cell receptor (beta chain) was observed many times. This record comes from a study of regulatory T cells in long-lasting Graves disease. Construction of TCR beta libraries relied on iRepertoire HTBI primers and on Arm-PCR targeting CDR3 regions. From the multiplex PCR reads, TCRdb called clonotypes with MiXCR, one entry per CDR3 protein. Found here are 400,000 to 500,000 distinct CDR3 sequences, about a sixth of them singletons; the top ten hold around 23%. As for time point: newly diagnosed GD, antithyroid drugs for less than 3 months. PBMC RNA served as the TCR library source. V lost 8 bases to trimming and J lost 8 bases; unmatched junction nucleotides: 6. This CDR3 region has 13 residues. This sample also belongs to another study, concerning T cells in Graves' hyperthyroidism and ophthalmopathy. In that study: Graves' hyperthyroidism was deemed stable given no ophthalmopathy progression within 18 months.

The sequence derives from a woman under 30 with Graves disease. The chain recombines TRBV12-3 or TRBV12-4 with TRBJ2-1; 10 positions agree with TRBD2. The sequences come from peripheral blood mononuclear cells (PBMCs), collected at new diagnosis, from a patient treated with antithyroid drugs. The CDR3 loop reads CASGTSAFDEQFF. DNA for the CDR3: TGTGCCAGCGGGACTAGCGCTTTCGATGAGCAGTTCTTC.